The present T cell receptor beta chain was sequenced within a study of identical twins. Study-wide results and limits: Twins showed weaker excess sharing in their beta out-of-frame sequences.

This clonotype came up a few times. Its target is not known. The ends lost 4 bases at V and 3 bases at J; junction bases unmatched: 7. Germline assignment: CDR1 SGHDT and CDR2 YYEEEE. The CDR3 contains 14 residues. A universal primer site was incorporated via template switching, and the cDNA contained unique molecular identifiers. TCRdb analysed the 5' RACE reads with MiXCR anew, one entry per CDR3 protein. The sample yields 650,000 to 750,000 distinct CDR3 sequences, less than 25% seen once. The same sample was also studied in work on T cells expressing NK-cell markers. That publication notes: Dominant NKG2C+ clonotypes accounted for about 1.0-8% of CD8+ T cells in roughly 6 donors. These clonotypes also led the CD3+CD56-NKG2C+ fraction in a handful of donors.

This clonotype was obtained from a woman aged 18-29 years in good health. The genes are TRBV5-6 and TRBJ2-7, with 7 bases lining up with TRBD1. Sequences were obtained from PBMCs. The DNA of the CDR3 is TGTGCCAGCAGCCTGGGACAGATCGACTACGAGCAGTACTTC. Amino acids: CASSLGQIDYEQYF. Full variable domain (outside the CDR3, taken from reference TRBV5-6 and TRBJ2-7): DAGVTQSPTHLIKTRGQQVTLRCSPKSGHDTVSWYQQALGQGPQFIFQYYEEEERQRGNFPDRFSGHQFPNYSSELNVNALLLGDSALYLCASSLGQIDYEQYFGPGTRLTVT.